These T cell receptor beta chains were read from a single sample in a study of cytotoxic CD8 clonotypes in ibrutinib-treated CLL. Here immunoSEQ multiplex PCR was the method, and the copy in TCRdb shows in-frame clones only, minus some. The table has approximately 300,000 clones, about 80% seen once. Sample: PBMCs, taken before ibrutinib treatment. The receptor set was obtained from a human donor with chronic lymphocytic leukemia. CDR3s include the opening cysteine and the closing phenylalanine or tryptophan. A D gene is named only where the DNA matches it firmly. Rows give clone size only sometimes, using once, few, many, or a class for an expanded clone.

V: TRBV2
length: 13
size: .
J: TRBJ2-5
D: .
DNA: TGTGCCAGCAGCCCGACAGTGCAAGAGACCCAGTACTTC
CDR3: CASSPTVQETQYF

V: TRBV20-1
length: 10
size: .
J: TRBJ1-2
D: .
DNA: TGCAGTGCTAGATTGCCAGACTACACCTTC
CDR3: CSARLPDYTF

V: TRBV2
length: 15
size: few
J: TRBJ2-5
D: TRBD2
DNA: TGTGCCAGCAGTGCTTTAGCGGGAGGACAAGAGACCCAGTACTTC
CDR3: CASSALAGGQETQYF

V: TRBV11-3
length: 13
size: .
J: TRBJ2-1
D: .
DNA: TGTGCCAGCAGCTTCCAGAGGTACAATGAGCAGTTCTTC
CDR3: CASSFQRYNEQFF

V: TRBV28
length: 13
size: .
J: TRBJ1-2
D: TRBD1
DNA: TGTGCCAGCAGGCGACAGGGGGCGAGGGGCTACACCTTC
CDR3: CASRRQGARGYTF

V: TRBV7-2
length: 13
size: .
J: TRBJ2-1
D: .
DNA: TGTGCCAGCAGCTTAGCTTCCGGTTACGAGCAGTTCTTC
CDR3: CASSLASGYEQFF

V: TRBV28
length: 16
size: .
J: TRBJ2-2
D: TRBD2
DNA: TGTGCCAGCAGTCGGCGACTAGCGACTAACACCGGGGAGCTGTTTTTT
CDR3: CASSRRLATNTGELFF

V: TRBV7-9
length: 13
size: .
J: TRBJ1-5
D: TRBD1
DNA: TGTGCCAGCACCCAGGGGGGCAATCAGCCCCAGCATTTT
CDR3: CASTQGGNQPQHF

V: TRBV4-1
length: 15
size: .
J: TRBJ2-7
D: TRBD2
DNA: TGCGCCAGCAGCGTCGGACTAGCGGGAGTCTACGAGCAGTACTTC
CDR3: CASSVGLAGVYEQYF

V: TRBV4-2
length: 14
size: few
J: TRBJ1-5
D: .
DNA: TGTGCCAGCAGCCAAGAAGAGGGGGATCAGCCCCAGCATTTT
CDR3: CASSQEEGDQPQHF

V: TRBV9
length: 19
size: .
J: TRBJ1-5
D: .
DNA: TGTGCCAGCAGCGTATTAAGGGGCAGGGGATTCTATAGCAATCAGCCCCAGCATTTT
CDR3: CASSVLRGRGFYSNQPQHF

V: TRBV7-9
length: 16
size: .
J: TRBJ2-7
D: TRBD1
DNA: TGTGCCAGCAGCTCGGGGACAGGACGCCGGGCCTACGAGCAGTACTTC
CDR3: CASSSGTGRRAYEQYF

V: TRBV28
length: 18
size: .
J: TRBJ1-2
D: .
DNA: TGTGCCAGCAGTCTAATCTCGATCCAGGTTATTACTAACTATGGCTACACCTTC
CDR3: CASSLISIQVITNYGYTF

V: TRBV28
length: 16
size: .
J: TRBJ2-7
D: TRBD2
DNA: TGTGCCAGCACTCTAGCCGGGAAGGGCGGGAGTAACGAGCAGTACTTC
CDR3: CASTLAGKGGSNEQYF

V: TRBV6-4
length: 13
size: .
J: TRBJ2-3
D: .
DNA: TGTGCCAGCAGTGAAGGACCGTCAGATACGCAGTATTTT
CDR3: CASSEGPSDTQYF

V: TRBV28
length: 13
size: .
J: TRBJ1-4
D: .
DNA: TGTGCCAGCAGGGAGCCAACTAATGAAAAACTGTTTTTT
CDR3: CASREPTNEKLFF

V: TRBV30
length: 14
size: .
J: TRBJ1-2
D: .
DNA: TGTGCCTGGAGTCACGGGCCCAATGGCTATGGCTACACCTTC
CDR3: CAWSHGPNGYGYTF

V: TRBV19
length: 15
size: .
J: TRBJ2-1
D: TRBD2
DNA: TGTGCCACCACCCGACTAGCGGGAGCGAAAAATGAGCAGTTCTTC
CDR3: CATTRLAGAKNEQFF

V: TRBV5-6
length: 18
size: .
J: TRBJ2-2
D: TRBD2
DNA: TGTGCCAGCAGATGGGGACTAGCGGGAGGAGCGAACACCGGGGAGCTGTTTTTT
CDR3: CASRWGLAGGANTGELFF

V: TRBV27
length: 12
size: .
J: TRBJ2-7
D: .
DNA: TGTGCCAGCAGTTTCAGTGGTTACGAGCAGTACTTC
CDR3: CASSFSGYEQYF

V: TRBV11-2
length: 17
size: .
J: TRBJ2-3
D: TRBD1
DNA: TGTGCCAGCAGCTTATATCCCGACAGGGGGTGGGCAGATACGCAGTATTTT
CDR3: CASSLYPDRGWADTQYF

V: TRBV7-2
length: 14
size: .
J: TRBJ2-4
D: TRBD1
DNA: TGTGCCAGCAGCTTGGGAGGACAGGGAGACATTCAGTACTTC
CDR3: CASSLGGQGDIQYF

V: TRBV9
length: 14
size: .
J: TRBJ1-4
D: .
DNA: TGTGCCAGCAGCGTAGCCTGGGGTGGGGAAAAACTGTTTTTT
CDR3: CASSVAWGGEKLFF

V: TRBV7-9
length: 14
size: .
J: TRBJ2-5
D: .
DNA: TGTGCCAGCAGCCACAGGGACGGCCAAGAGACCCAGTACTTC
CDR3: CASSHRDGQETQYF

V: TRBV7-2
length: 14
size: once
J: TRBJ1-5
D: .
DNA: TGTGCCAGCAGCTTTTTGGTTAGCAATCAGCCCCAGCATTTT
CDR3: CASSFLVSNQPQHF

V: TRBV2
length: 11
size: .
J: TRBJ2-7
D: .
DNA: TGTGCCAGCAGTGAATGGACGGGGCAGTACTTC
CDR3: CASSEWTGQYF

V: TRBV7-6
length: 14
size: once
J: TRBJ2-7
D: .
DNA: TGTGCCAGCAGCTTAAATACAGGAACCTACGAGCAGTACTTC
CDR3: CASSLNTGTYEQYF

V: TRBV4-3
length: 15
size: .
J: TRBJ2-1
D: .
DNA: TGCGCCAGCAGCCAAGATTCCCTCTTGATGGATGAGCAGTTCTTC
CDR3: CASSQDSLLMDEQFF

V: TRBV5-6
length: 13
size: .
J: TRBJ1-3
D: .
DNA: TGTGCCAGCAGCTTGGTTGGGGGAAACACCATATATTTT
CDR3: CASSLVGGNTIYF

V: TRBV19
length: 15
size: .
J: TRBJ2-1
D: TRBD2
DNA: TGTGCCAGTAGTAGGACGGGAGGCCTTTACAATGAGCAGTTCTTC
CDR3: CASSRTGGLYNEQFF

V: TRBV30
length: 14
size: .
J: TRBJ1-4
D: .
DNA: TGTGCCTGGACGCCCTTTAGGGCTAATGAAAAACTGTTTTTT
CDR3: CAWTPFRANEKLFF

V: TRBV30
length: 13
size: .
J: TRBJ2-6
D: .
DNA: TGTGCCTGGAGTCGAGGGGGGGCCAACGTCCTGACTTTC
CDR3: CAWSRGGANVLTF

V: TRBV12-5
length: 14
size: .
J: TRBJ1-1
D: .
DNA: TGTGCTAGTGGCCCCAATGGACGGAACACTGAAGCTTTCTTT
CDR3: CASGPNGRNTEAFF

V: TRBV15
length: 15
size: .
J: TRBJ2-7
D: .
DNA: TGTGCCACCAGCAGACTAGGAGAAGCCCCCTACGAGCAGTACTTC
CDR3: CATSRLGEAPYEQYF

V: TRBV10-3
length: 15
size: .
J: TRBJ2-3
D: TRBD2
DNA: TGTGCCATCAGCGGGGGGACTCTCCAAAAGGATACGCAGTATTTT
CDR3: CAISGGTLQKDTQYF

V: TRBV5-1
length: 13
size: .
J: TRBJ2-7
D: TRBD2
DNA: TGCGCCAGCAGCCTCGGACTAGCGGGGGAGCAGTACTTC
CDR3: CASSLGLAGEQYF

V: TRBV29-1
length: 14
size: once
J: TRBJ2-7
D: TRBD2
DNA: TGCAGCGTTGAAGGGCTAGCGGGGAACTACGAGCAGTACTTC
CDR3: CSVEGLAGNYEQYF

V: TRBV29-1
length: 17
size: many
J: TRBJ2-6
D: .
DNA: TGCAGCGTTGGTCTTGGAGTTCTCGGCTTTGGGGCCAACGTCCTGACTTTC
CDR3: CSVGLGVLGFGANVLTF

V: TRBV7-2
length: 14
size: .
J: TRBJ2-3
D: .
DNA: TGTGCCAGCAGAGGATTCCCCAGCACAGATACGCAGTATTTT
CDR3: CASRGFPSTDTQYF

V: TRBV4-3
length: 14
size: .
J: TRBJ2-7
D: .
DNA: TGCGCCAGCAGCCAAGGCAGAGTTTCCAACGAGCAGTACTTC
CDR3: CASSQGRVSNEQYF